This T cell receptor (beta chain) was sequenced for a study of T cell repertoires in cytomegalovirus infection. Study details: Public TCR beta signatures were indicative of both CMV infection and a matching HLA type.

This clonotype was found many times. CDR1 and CDR2 (germline): MGHDK, SYGVNS. This CDR3 is 15 amino acids long. Unmatched junction bases numbered 14, after V lost 7 bases and J lost 7 bases. TCRdb reanalysed the reads using MiXCR and keeps one entry per CDR3 protein. The sample contains about 300,000 distinct CDR3 sequences, about 9.1% of which appear only once. This sequence was found in a human donor in good health (CMV status not recorded). Some clones in this sample may be carry-over from other donors' samples. V gene TRBV25-1 combines with J gene TRBJ1-1, with 8 bases matching TRBD1. Sequences were obtained from PBMCs. The CDR3 DNA sequence: TGTGCCAGCATTGGAAGACAGGGGAGATCCTTTGAAGCTTTCTTT. Translation gives CASIGRQGRSFEAFF.